Each of the 25 T cell receptor beta chains below was sequenced from the same sample in a study of blood T cell repertoires in COVID-19. The assay was immunoSEQ multiplex PCR, and TCRdb's table has in-frame clones only and misses some. The sample consists of some 110,000 clones, 82% of them appearing once. Material: peripheral blood. The receptors derive from a woman aged 70-85 years with acute or convalescent COVID-19.

Only a few counts were recorded for this clone. The chain recombines TRBV10-3 with TRBJ2-5; a weak D match, TRBD2 (5 bases). This CDR3 has 14 amino acids. Germline CDR1 and CDR2: ENHRY and SYGVKD. Between the trimmed V and J ends, which lost 5 bases and 2 bases, there was a span of 12 bases. DNA of the CDR3: TGTGCCATCAGTATTGACGGGATACAAGAGACCCAGTACTTC. This translates into CAISIDGIQETQYF.

To note about this clone: One end of the junction is discordant with germline, which a read error may explain. The chain is built from TRBV5-4 and TRBJ1-1; D may be TRBD1 (5 bases). Germline V CDR1 and CDR2: SGHNT, YYREEE (reference sequence). CDR3 length equals 14 residues. The CDR3 DNA sequence: TGTGCCAGCAGGCCCTCAGGGTTGAAAACTGAAGCTTTCTTT. This translates into CASRPSGLKTEAFF. Full variable domain (remainder filled in from reference TRBV5-4 and TRBJ1-1): ETGVTQSPTHLIKTRGQQVTLRCSSQSGHNTVSWYQQALGQGPQFIFQYYREEENGRGNFPPRFSGLQFPNYSSELNVNALELDDSALYLCASRPSGLKTEAFFGQGTRLTVV.

The chain joins TRBV29-1 to TRBJ2-4; the D gene is possibly TRBD1 (6 bases). This CDR3 contains 12 residues. Trimming pared 6 bases from V and 11 bases from J, leaving 17 bases between. Germline CDR1 SQVTM, CDR2 ANQGSEA. CDR3 loop: CSVVLQGGVQYF. CDR3 in DNA: TGCAGCGTCGTTTTACAGGGTGGTGTTCAGTACTTC.

The table lists this clone with a count of one. This CDR3 is CASSLGRGGDEKLFF. The CDR3 nucleotides read TGCGCCAGCAGCTTGGGTAGGGGTGGGGATGAAAAACTGTTTTTT. This rearrangement joins TRBV5-1 to TRBJ1-4; D might be TRBD1 (5 bases). The germline V gene encodes CDR1 SGHRS and CDR2 YFSETQ. V gave up 0 bases and J gave up 6 bases, with 12 bases separating them. The CDR3 spans 15 residues.

The rearrangement joins TRBV19 to TRBJ2-3; weak D call: TRBD2 (6 bases). Germline V gene sequence: CDR1 LNHDA, CDR2 SQIVND (reference sequence). This CDR3 comprises 15 residues. V gave up 6 bases and J gave up 4 bases, with 17 bases separating them. Here the CDR3 DNA reads TGTGCCAGTAGCCCGAAGGGACTCCCCCCAGATACGCAGTATTTT. It translates to CASSPKGLPPDTQYF.

This sequence joins TRBV2 and TRBJ1-2; D gene uncertain. Trimming removed 6 bases from V and 1 base from J, with 6 bases in between. Germline CDR1 reads SNHLY; CDR2 reads FYNNEI. This CDR3 is 12 amino acids long. Here the CDR3 reads CASRGLNYGYTF. The CDR3 bases are TGTGCCAGCAGAGGACTTAACTATGGCTACACCTTC.

This clone showed up just a few times. The chain couples TRBV11-1 to TRBJ1-1; no firm D call. V shed 5 bases and J shed 1 base, with 11 bases lying between them. This CDR3 is built from 14 residues. Germline values: CDR1 SGHAT, CDR2 FQDESV (reference sequence). CDR3 in DNA: TGTGCCAGCAGCCCAAGACGGAGGAACACTGAAGCTTTCTTT. Translation gives CASSPRRRNTEAFF.

This clone has at least ten counts. The rearrangement joins TRBV10-2 to TRBJ2-3, with 9 bases fitting TRBD2. The CDR3 is made up of 13 amino acids. Germline V gives CDR1 WSHSY, CDR2 SAAADI. With 6 bases clipped from V and 10 bases from J, the junction kept 8 bases outside the gene matches. The CDR3 reads CASRSGGLEAQYF. The CDR3 DNA reads as TGCGCCAGCAGAAGCGGGGGGCTCGAAGCGCAGTATTTT.

The chain's CDR3 is CASSLGGGTQYF. The DNA for the CDR3 is TGTGCCAGCAGCCTAGGCGGGGGGACCCAGTACTTC. The chain recombines TRBV9 with TRBJ2-5; 7 nucleotides match TRBD2. This CDR3 comprises 12 residues. J gave up 7 bases and V 4 bases, and 4 bases lay outside the gene matches. The V gene's germline CDR1 is SGDLS and CDR2 YYNGEE.

J is TRBJ2-7 and V is TRBV3-1 (or the pseudogene TRBV3-2); 8 bases line up with TRBD2. This CDR3 is built from 16 residues. V shed 0 bases and J 5 bases; nucleotides not matched to a gene: 9. In germline, CDR1 is LGHDT, CDR2 YNNKEL (reference sequence). CDR3 sequence (DNA): TGTGCCAGCAGCCAAGAAATTACGGGGGGGGCGGACGAGCAGTACTTC. The encoded protein is CASSQEITGGADEQYF.

This clone is a singleton in its sample. V gene TRBV7-9 combines with J gene TRBJ1-5, with D maybe TRBD1 (6 bases). Trimming took off 5 bases at V and 7 bases at J, with 15 bases between the two ends. The CDR3 consists of 14 residues. Per the germline V gene, CDR1 is SEHNR and CDR2 is FQNEAQ (reference sequence). This CDR3 reads CASSIQGVDQPQHF. CDR3 DNA sequence: TGTGCCAGCAGCATACAGGGCGTAGACCAGCCCCAGCATTTT. Full variable domain (outside the CDR3, taken from reference TRBV7-9 and TRBJ1-5): DTGVSQNPRHKITKRGQNVTFRCDPISEHNRLYWYRQTLGQGPEFLTYFQNEAQLEKSRLLSDRFSAERPKGSFSTLEIQRTEQGDSAMYLCASSIQGVDQPQHFGDGTRLSIL.

This clone was counted once. The chain combines TRBV5-4 with TRBJ2-3; 8 bases match TRBD1. This CDR3 contains 14 residues. J lost 5 bases, V lost 5 bases, and 7 bases had no gene match. Germline CDR1 is SGHNT and CDR2 is YYREEE (reference sequence). The CDR3 bases are TGTGCCAGCAGACCGGACAGGGTGGTAGATACGCAGTATTTT. Residues: CASRPDRVVDTQYF.

For the CDR3, the DNA is TGTGCCAGCAGGACAGGGGGGGTCTACGAGCAGTACTTC. The encoded protein is CASRTGGVYEQYF. The chain couples TRBV6-5 to TRBJ2-7, with 9 bases matching TRBD1. V gave up 6 bases and J gave up 3 bases; unmatched junction bases: 3. In germline, CDR1 is MNHEY, CDR2 SVGAGI. This CDR3 is built from 13 residues.

The V and J genes are TRBV6-5 and TRBJ1-2; D call uncertain. The germline V gene has CDR1 MNHEY and CDR2 SVGAGI. The CDR3 has 14 residues. Trimming removed 2 bases at V and 2 bases at J, with 9 bases between. Here the CDR3 DNA reads TGTGCCAGCAGTTACCGGCAGGAAAACTATGGCTACACCTTC. As protein: CASSYRQENYGYTF.

The V call is TRBV5-6, the J call TRBJ1-2; maybe TRBD1 (5 bases). Trimming took 3 bases from V and 1 from J, leaving 10 bases between them. Germline V gene sequence: CDR1 SGHDT, CDR2 YYEEEE. The CDR3 extends over 14 amino acids. In nucleotides, the CDR3 is TGTGCCAGCAGCTCAGGGCCCATTAACTATGGCTACACCTTC. Its translation: CASSSGPINYGYTF.

This chain uses TRBV5-4 with TRBJ1-1; 9 bases are a match to TRBD1. CDR1 is SGHNT and CDR2 is YYREEE in the germline V gene (reference sequence). The length of the CDR3 is 16 residues. V lost 4 bases to trimming and J lost 4 bases; unmatched junction nucleotides: 11. CDR3 sequence (DNA): TGTGCCAGCAGCATAAGACAGGGGGTAGGGAGCACTGAAGCTTTCTTT. Translated, it gives CASSIRQGVGSTEAFF.

This chain joins TRBV5-8 and TRBJ1-1; TRBD1 aligns across 10 bases. Germline lookup yields CDR1 SGHTS and CDR2 YDEGEE. The CDR3 covers 16 residues. The J segment lost 8 bases and the V segment lost 0 bases, leaving 10 bases of the junction unmatched. CDR3 bases: TGTGCCAGCAGCTTGGCGGGACAGGGGTTCAGAATCGAAGCTTTCTTT. This sequence encodes CASSLAGQGFRIEAFF.

The genes are TRBV3-1 (or the pseudogene TRBV3-2) and TRBJ2-3; 13 bases agree with TRBD2. Losses at the gene ends were 4 bases for V and 0 bases for J; bases not matched to a gene: 7. The CDR3 consists of 18 residues. Germline V lookup: CDR1 LGHDT, CDR2 YNNKEL (reference sequence). Here the CDR3 DNA reads TGTGCCAGCAGCCTCGGACTAGCGGGGGTTACTAGCACAGATACGCAGTATTTT. As protein: CASSLGLAGVTSTDTQYF.

Only one count was recorded for this clone. Relative to the germline gene, one junction end is altered; a read error may explain this. The gene calls are TRBV3-1 (or the pseudogene TRBV3-2) and TRBJ2-4, with a tentative D call TRBD2 (5 bases). CDR1 is LGHDT and CDR2 is YNNKEL in the germline V gene (reference sequence). The length of the CDR3 is 16 residues. CDR3 sequence reads: CASSQDVTIAENIQYF. CDR3 in DNA: TGTGCCAGCAGCCAAGACGTGACTATAGCCGAAAACATTCAGTACTTC.

The V and J genes are TRBV19 and TRBJ1-1, with 8 bases fitting TRBD1. V was clipped by 5 bases and J by 3 bases; unmatched bases: 11. The germline CDR1 and CDR2 sequences are LNHDA and SQIVND (reference sequence). CDR3 length: 16 residues. Here the CDR3 reads CASSPGTGQRDTEAFF. CDR3 DNA: TGTGCCAGTAGTCCGGGGACAGGCCAAAGGGACACTGAAGCTTTCTTT.

The V and J genes are TRBV27 and TRBJ2-1; no reliable D call. Germline V gene data show CDR1 as MNHEY and CDR2 as SMNVEV (reference sequence). The CDR3 loop spans 13 amino acids. V lost 3 bases to trimming and J lost 6 bases, with 9 bases between them. The CDR3 region is CASSFRWANEQFF. The CDR3 nucleotides are TGTGCCAGCAGTTTCCGGTGGGCCAATGAGCAGTTCTTC.

The rearrangement joins TRBV6-6 to TRBJ1-2; 7 bases match TRBD1. This CDR3 contains 17 residues. V dropped 5 bases and J dropped 4; count of bases not matched to a gene: 16. Germline CDR1 and CDR2: MNHNY and SVGAGI (reference sequence). CDR3 DNA sequence: TGTGCCAGCAGTCCGGGACAGTCCCAAACTTGGGTCTATGGCTACACCTTC. Translated: CASSPGQSQTWVYGYTF.

The V gene is TRBV6-1, the J gene TRBJ2-3; a possible D gene is TRBD2 (5 bases). Trimming cost V 1 base and J 4 bases, with 12 bases left between them. The CDR3 contains 15 residues. The germline V gene has CDR1 MNHNS and CDR2 SASEGT. CDR3: CASSEDGDSADTQYF. CDR3 in DNA: TGTGCCAGCAGTGAAGACGGGGATAGCGCAGATACGCAGTATTTT.

The chain recombines TRBV7-2 with TRBJ2-1, with unresolved D. V lost 3 bases and J lost 8, with 11 bases in between. This CDR3 has 13 amino acids. Germline V CDR1 and CDR2: SGHTA, FQGNSA. The CDR3 DNA follows: TGTGCCAGCAGCTTTAGTTCGGTCTATGAGCAGTTCTTC. The encoded protein is CASSFSSVYEQFF.

This clone turned up a few times. The J gene is TRBJ1-1, the V gene TRBV10-3; D gene uncertain. CDR3 size: 13 residues. Germline CDR1 and CDR2: ENHRY and SYGVKD. V lost 8 bases and J lost 1, with 11 bases in between. CDR3 sequence reads: CAIGPSRNTEAFF. The CDR3 region has the DNA TGTGCCATCGGTCCGAGTAGGAACACTGAAGCTTTCTTT.